This entry lists 12 T cell receptor beta chains sequenced from one sample in a study of a mutant IDH1 vaccine in newly diagnosed glioma. Their cognate antigens are unknown. Sequencing used immunoSEQ multiplex PCR; TCRdb keeps in-frame clones, though not all of them. The sample lists around 57,000 clones; around four fifths were seen once. Regarding time point: week 35, safety follow-up. The investigators gave 300 ug of mutant IDH1 20-mer peptide in each vaccine dose, together with topical imiquimod. The sequences come from PBMCs, collected from a glioma patient whose treatment included an IDH1 peptide vaccine. These receptor sequences come from a young man with glioma.

CDR3 protein: CASSPGLHTDTQYF. In DNA, the CDR3 is TGTGCCAGCAGCCCGGGACTTCACACAGATACGCAGTATTTT. The chain recombines TRBV5-5 with TRBJ2-3, with D maybe TRBD2 (6 bases). The CDR3 loop spans 14 amino acids. Per the germline V gene, CDR1 is SGHKS and CDR2 is YYEKEE (reference sequence). Trimming took off 4 bases at V and 2 bases at J, with 11 bases between the two ends.

V gene TRBV7-9 combines with J gene TRBJ2-7; no definite D call. V was pared by 2 bases and J by 5 bases, with 4 bases between. This CDR3 is 11 amino acids long. CDR1 and CDR2 from the germline V gene are SEHNR and FQNEAQ (reference sequence). CDR3 nucleotides: TGTGCCAGCAGCTTACTCAACGAGCAGTACTTC. Its protein product is CASSLLNEQYF.

This rearrangement joins TRBV9 to TRBJ2-3; 10 bases map to TRBD1. The V gene end was trimmed by 3 bases and the J gene end by 5 bases; junction bases not matched to a gene: 9. CDR3 length equals 16 residues. Germline V gene sequence: CDR1 SGDLS, CDR2 YYNGEE. The CDR3: CASSAPDRGRGDTQYF. For the CDR3, the DNA is TGTGCCAGCAGCGCCCCCGACAGGGGGCGCGGAGATACGCAGTATTTT.

This clone was seen a single time. The CDR3 bases are TGCAGTGCTCCCAGGGGAACCGAGCAGTACTTC. It translates to CSAPRGTEQYF. The chain recombines TRBV20-1 with TRBJ2-7; D possibly corresponds to TRBD1 (6 bases). Germline V gives CDR1 DFQATT, CDR2 SNEGSKA (reference sequence). The CDR3 consists of 11 residues. The V gene lost 5 bases and the J gene lost 6 bases, with 11 bases spanning the gap.

This clone was counted a few times. The chain is built from TRBV7-9 and TRBJ1-1; D not resolved. The germline V gene has CDR1 SEHNR and CDR2 FQNEAQ (reference sequence). The CDR3 covers 13 residues. The V end lost 3 bases, the J end lost 1 base, and 6 bases lay between the germline ends. In nucleotides, the CDR3 is TGTGCCAGCAGCTTTAGGGAGAACACTGAAGCTTTCTTT. It codes for CASSFRENTEAFF. Combining the CDR3 with reference TRBV7-9 and TRBJ1-1 gives the whole variable domain DTGVSQNPRHKITKRGQNVTFRCDPISEHNRLYWYRQTLGQGPEFLTYFQNEAQLEKSRLLSDRFSAERPKGSFSTLEIQRTEQGDSAMYLCASSFRENTEAFFGQGTRLTVV.

The V gene is TRBV15, the J gene TRBJ2-5; TRBD2 aligns across 10 bases. With V trimmed by 9 bases and J by 1 base, 20 bases remained unmatched. This CDR3 contains 19 residues. Germline assignment: CDR1 LNHNV and CDR2 YYDKDF (reference sequence). The CDR3 nucleotides are TGTGCCACGGCTAAGCCTGCTAGCGGGGGACTCTTTTCCCAAGAGACCCAGTACTTC. It encodes CATAKPASGGLFSQETQYF.

The V gene is TRBV6-5, the J gene TRBJ2-5, with a possible D match to TRBD1 (5 bases). The tail of the sequence fits TRBJ2-7 better, so the J call may be wrong. CDR1 is MNHEY and CDR2 is SVGAGI in the germline V gene. The CDR3 covers 15 residues. This chain's CDR3 is CASSSKPQGFYEQYF. In nucleotides, the CDR3 is TGTGCCAGCAGTTCCAAACCTCAGGGATTCTACGAGCAGTACTTC.

The chain employs TRBV5-3 and TRBJ2-5; D unresolved. TRBV5-3 is given ORF status, its function remaining uncertain. Trimming removed 1 base from V and 1 base from J, with 11 bases in between. The length of the CDR3 is 15 residues. The CDR3 DNA follows: TGTGCCAGAAGCTTGAACTCGGCAGGCCAAGAGACCCAGTACTTC. Translated, it gives CARSLNSAGQETQYF.

The rearrangement joins TRBV19 to TRBJ1-1; perhaps TRBD1 as D (6 bases). V was shortened by 3 bases and J by 0 bases, with 11 bases between the two germline ends. The CDR3 is 15 amino acids. Looked up from germline, CDR1 is LNHDA and CDR2 is SQIVND (reference sequence). The CDR3 protein is CASSMGHDMNTEAFF. In DNA, the CDR3 is TGTGCCAGTAGTATGGGACACGACATGAACACTGAAGCTTTCTTT.

The chain combines TRBV5-1 with TRBJ1-2; no reliable D call. Trimming removed 0 bases at V and 8 bases at J, with 11 bases between. Germline V gives CDR1 SGHRS, CDR2 YFSETQ. The CDR3 is made up of 13 amino acids. The CDR3 DNA is TGCGCCAGCAGCTTGGAGGGTGTTGGGGGCTACACCTTC. Its protein product is CASSLEGVGGYTF.

CDR3 DNA sequence: TGTGCCAGCAGTTTTCGGGGGCTCCGGGACAGGAACACTGAAGCTTTCTTT. Its protein is CASSFRGLRDRNTEAFF. The chain joins TRBV28 to TRBJ1-1, with TRBD1 identical over 7 bases. Germline V gives CDR1 MDHEN, CDR2 SYDVKM. CDR3 length: 17 amino acids. Trimming took 3 bases from V and 1 from J; bases not matched to a gene: 11.

This rearrangement joins TRBV6-1 to TRBJ1-1; D is unclear. The CDR3 has 13 residues. The V gene lost 1 base and the J gene lost 1 base, with 4 bases spanning the gap. Germline assignment: CDR1 MNHNS and CDR2 SASEGT. CDR3 loop: CASSEGQNTEAFF. CDR3 in DNA: TGTGCCAGCAGTGAAGGACAGAACACTGAAGCTTTCTTT.